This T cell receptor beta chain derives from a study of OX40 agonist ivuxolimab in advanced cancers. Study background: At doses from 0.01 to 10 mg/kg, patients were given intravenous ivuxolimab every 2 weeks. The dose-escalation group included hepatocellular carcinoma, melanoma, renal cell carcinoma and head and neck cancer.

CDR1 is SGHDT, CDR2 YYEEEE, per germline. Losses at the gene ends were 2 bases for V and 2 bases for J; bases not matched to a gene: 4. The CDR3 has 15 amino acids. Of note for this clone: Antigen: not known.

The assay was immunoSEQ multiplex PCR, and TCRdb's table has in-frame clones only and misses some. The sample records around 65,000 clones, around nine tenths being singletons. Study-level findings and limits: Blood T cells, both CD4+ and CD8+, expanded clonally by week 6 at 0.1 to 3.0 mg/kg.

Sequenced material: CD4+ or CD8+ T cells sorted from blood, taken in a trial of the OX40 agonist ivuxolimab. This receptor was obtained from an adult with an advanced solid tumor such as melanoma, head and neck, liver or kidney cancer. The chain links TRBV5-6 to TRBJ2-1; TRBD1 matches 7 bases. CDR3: CASSFGQVTYNEQFF. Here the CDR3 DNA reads TGTGCCAGCAGCTTTGGACAGGTGACCTACAATGAGCAGTTCTTC.